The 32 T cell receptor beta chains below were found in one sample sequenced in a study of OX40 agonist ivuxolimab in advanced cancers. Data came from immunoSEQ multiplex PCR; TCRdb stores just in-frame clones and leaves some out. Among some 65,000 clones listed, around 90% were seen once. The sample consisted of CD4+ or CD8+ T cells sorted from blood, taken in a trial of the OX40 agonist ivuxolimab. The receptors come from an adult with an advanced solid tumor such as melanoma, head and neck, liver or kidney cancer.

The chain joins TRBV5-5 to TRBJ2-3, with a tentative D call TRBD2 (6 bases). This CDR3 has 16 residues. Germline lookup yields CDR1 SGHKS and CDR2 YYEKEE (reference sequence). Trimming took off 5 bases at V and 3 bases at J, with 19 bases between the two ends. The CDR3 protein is CASSGTGGRGTDTQYF. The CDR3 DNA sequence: TGTGCCAGCAGTGGAACCGGGGGACGAGGTACAGATACGCAGTATTTT. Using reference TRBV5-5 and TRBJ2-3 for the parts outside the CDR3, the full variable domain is DAGVTQSPTHLIKTRGQQVTLRCSPISGHKSVSWYQQVLGQGPQFIFQYYEKEERGRGNFPDRFSARQFPNYSSELNVNALLLGDSALYLCASSGTGGRGTDTQYFGPGTRLTVL.

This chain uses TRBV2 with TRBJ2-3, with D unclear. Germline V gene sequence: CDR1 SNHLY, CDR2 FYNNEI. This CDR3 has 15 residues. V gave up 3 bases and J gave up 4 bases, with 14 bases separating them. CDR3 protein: CASSDMPRAADTQYF. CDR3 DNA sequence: TGTGCCAGCAGTGACATGCCTAGGGCGGCAGATACGCAGTATTTT. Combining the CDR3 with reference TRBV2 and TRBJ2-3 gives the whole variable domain EPEVTQTPSHQVTQMGQEVILRCVPISNHLYFYWYRQILGQKVEFLVSFYNNEISEKSEIFDDQFSVERPDGSNFTLKIRSTKLEDSAMYFCASSDMPRAADTQYFGPGTRLTVL.

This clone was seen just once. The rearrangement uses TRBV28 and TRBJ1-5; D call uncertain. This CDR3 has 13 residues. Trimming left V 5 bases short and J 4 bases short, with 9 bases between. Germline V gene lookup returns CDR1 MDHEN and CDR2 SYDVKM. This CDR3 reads CASSPNVNQPQHF. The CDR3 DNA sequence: TGTGCCAGCAGTCCGAATGTAAATCAGCCCCAGCATTTT. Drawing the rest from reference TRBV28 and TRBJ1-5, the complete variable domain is DVKVTQSSRYLVKRTGEKVFLECVQDMDHENMFWYRQDPGLGLRLIYFSYDVKMKEKGDIPEGYSVSREKKERFSLILESASTNQTSMYLCASSPNVNQPQHFGDGTRLSIL.

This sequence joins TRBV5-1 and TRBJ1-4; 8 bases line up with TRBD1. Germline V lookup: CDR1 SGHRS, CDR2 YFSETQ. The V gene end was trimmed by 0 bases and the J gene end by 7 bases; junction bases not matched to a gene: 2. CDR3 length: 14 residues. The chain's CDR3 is CASSLAGGFEKLFF. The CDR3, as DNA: TGCGCCAGCAGCTTGGCAGGGGGCTTTGAAAAACTGTTTTTT.

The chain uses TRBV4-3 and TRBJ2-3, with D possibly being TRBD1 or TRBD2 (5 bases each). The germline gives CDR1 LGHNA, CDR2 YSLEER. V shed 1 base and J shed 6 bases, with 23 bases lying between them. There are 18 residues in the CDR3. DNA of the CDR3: TGCGCCAGCAGCCAAGCCCCCGGGGTAGCTCCTAAGGGGGATACGCAGTATTTT. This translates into CASSQAPGVAPKGDTQYF.

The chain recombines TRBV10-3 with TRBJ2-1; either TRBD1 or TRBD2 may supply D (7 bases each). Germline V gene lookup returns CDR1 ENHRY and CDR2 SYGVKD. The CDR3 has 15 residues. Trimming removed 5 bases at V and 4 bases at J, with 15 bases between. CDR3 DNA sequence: TGTGCCATCAGTCCAGGGGGGGTCGATTACAATGAGCAGTTCTTC. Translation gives CAISPGGVDYNEQFF.

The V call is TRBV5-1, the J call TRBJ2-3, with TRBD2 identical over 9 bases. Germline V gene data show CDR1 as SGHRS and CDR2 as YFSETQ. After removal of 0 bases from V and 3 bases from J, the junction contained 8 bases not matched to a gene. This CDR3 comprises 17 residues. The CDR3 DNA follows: TGCGCCAGCAGCTTGGCTCCGCTTAGCGGGGGAACAGATACGCAGTATTTT. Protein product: CASSLAPLSGGTDTQYF.

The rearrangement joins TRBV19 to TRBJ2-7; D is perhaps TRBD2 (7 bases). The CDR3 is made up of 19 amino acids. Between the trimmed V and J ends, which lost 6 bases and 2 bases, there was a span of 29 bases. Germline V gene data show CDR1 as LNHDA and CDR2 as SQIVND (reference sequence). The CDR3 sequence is CASSDVSALRGPLAYEQYF. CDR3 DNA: TGTGCCAGTAGCGACGTATCCGCCCTGCGGGGGCCCCTGGCCTACGAGCAGTACTTC.

CDR3 DNA: TGCGCCAGCAGAACTGGAACTAGCACAGATACGCAGTATTTT. Its protein is CASRTGTSTDTQYF. The chain carries TRBV4-1 and TRBJ2-3; D call uncertain. Germline V gene data show CDR1 as MGHRA and CDR2 as YSYEKL. CDR3 length equals 14 residues. Trimming stripped 6 bases from V and 0 bases from J, with 10 bases between.

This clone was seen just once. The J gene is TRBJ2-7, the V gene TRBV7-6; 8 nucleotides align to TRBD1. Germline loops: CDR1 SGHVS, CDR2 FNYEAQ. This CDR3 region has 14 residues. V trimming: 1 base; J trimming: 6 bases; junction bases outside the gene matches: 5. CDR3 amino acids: CASSLVGTGLEQYF. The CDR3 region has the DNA TGTGCCAGCAGCTTAGTTGGGACAGGACTCGAGCAGTACTTC.

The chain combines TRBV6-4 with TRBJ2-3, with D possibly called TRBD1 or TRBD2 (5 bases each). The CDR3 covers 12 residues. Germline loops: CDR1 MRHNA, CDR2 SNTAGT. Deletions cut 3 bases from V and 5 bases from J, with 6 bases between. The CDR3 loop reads CASSERGDTQYF. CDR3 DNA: TGTGCCAGCAGTGAGAGGGGAGATACGCAGTATTTT.

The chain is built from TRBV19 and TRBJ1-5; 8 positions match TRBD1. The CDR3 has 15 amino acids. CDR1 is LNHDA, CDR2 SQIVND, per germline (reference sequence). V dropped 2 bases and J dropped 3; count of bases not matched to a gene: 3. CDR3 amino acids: CASSIYRGDNQPQHF. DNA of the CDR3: TGTGCCAGTAGTATATACAGGGGGGACAATCAGCCCCAGCATTTT.

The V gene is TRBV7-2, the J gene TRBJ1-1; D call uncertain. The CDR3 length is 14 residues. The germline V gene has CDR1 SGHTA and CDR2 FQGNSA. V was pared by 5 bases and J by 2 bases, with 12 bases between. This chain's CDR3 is CASSTGSINTEAFF. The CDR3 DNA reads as TGTGCCAGCAGCACCGGCAGTATTAACACTGAAGCTTTCTTT.

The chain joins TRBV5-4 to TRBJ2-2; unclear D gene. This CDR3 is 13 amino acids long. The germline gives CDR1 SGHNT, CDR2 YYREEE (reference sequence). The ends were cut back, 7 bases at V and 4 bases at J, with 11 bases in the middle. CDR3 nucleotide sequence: TGTGCCAGCGGCCAAGCGACCACCGGGGAGCTGTTTTTT. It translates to CASGQATTGELFF.

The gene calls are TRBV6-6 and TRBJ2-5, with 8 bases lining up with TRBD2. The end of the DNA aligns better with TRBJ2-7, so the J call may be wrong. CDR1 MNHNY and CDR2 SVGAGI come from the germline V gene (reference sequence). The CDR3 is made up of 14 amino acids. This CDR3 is CASREGTLSYEQYF. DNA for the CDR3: TGTGCCAGCCGGGAGGGGACCCTCTCCTACGAGCAGTACTTC.

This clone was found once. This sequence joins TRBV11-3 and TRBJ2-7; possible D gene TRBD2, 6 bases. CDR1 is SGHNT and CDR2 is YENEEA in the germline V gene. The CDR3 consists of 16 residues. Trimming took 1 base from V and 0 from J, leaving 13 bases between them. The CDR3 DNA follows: TGTGCCAGCAGCTTAGGACCGACGCGGGGCTCCTACGAGCAGTACTTC. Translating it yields CASSLGPTRGSYEQYF.

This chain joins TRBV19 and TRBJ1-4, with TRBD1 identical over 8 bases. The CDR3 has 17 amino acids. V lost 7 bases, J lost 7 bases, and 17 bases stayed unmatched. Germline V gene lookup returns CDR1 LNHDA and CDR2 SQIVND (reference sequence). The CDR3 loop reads CASNNPGGKARGEKLFF. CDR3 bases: TGTGCCAGTAATAATCCAGGGGGCAAGGCGCGCGGTGAAAAACTGTTTTTT.

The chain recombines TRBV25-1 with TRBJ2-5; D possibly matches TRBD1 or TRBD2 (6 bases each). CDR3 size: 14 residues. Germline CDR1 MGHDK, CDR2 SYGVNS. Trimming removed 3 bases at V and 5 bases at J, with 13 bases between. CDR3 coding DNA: TGTGCCAGCAGTGAGGAGGGGGGTTGGGAGACCCAGTACTTC. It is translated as CASSEEGGWETQYF.

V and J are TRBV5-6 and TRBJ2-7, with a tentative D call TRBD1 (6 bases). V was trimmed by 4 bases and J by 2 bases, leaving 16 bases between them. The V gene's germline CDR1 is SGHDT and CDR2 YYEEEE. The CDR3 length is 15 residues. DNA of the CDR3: TGTGCCAGCAGCCTCGGACAGTCCGGCGCCTACGAGCAGTACTTC. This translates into CASSLGQSGAYEQYF.

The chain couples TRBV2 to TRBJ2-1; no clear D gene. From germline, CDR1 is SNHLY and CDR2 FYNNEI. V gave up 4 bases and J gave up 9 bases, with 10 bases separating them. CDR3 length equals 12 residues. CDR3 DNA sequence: TGTGCCAGCAGTGTGCCACTGGGTGAGCAGTTCTTC. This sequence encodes CASSVPLGEQFF. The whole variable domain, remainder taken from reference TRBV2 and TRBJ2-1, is EPEVTQTPSHQVTQMGQEVILRCVPISNHLYFYWYRQILGQKVEFLVSFYNNEISEKSEIFDDQFSVERPDGSNFTLKIRSTKLEDSAMYFCASSVPLGEQFFGPGTRLTVL.

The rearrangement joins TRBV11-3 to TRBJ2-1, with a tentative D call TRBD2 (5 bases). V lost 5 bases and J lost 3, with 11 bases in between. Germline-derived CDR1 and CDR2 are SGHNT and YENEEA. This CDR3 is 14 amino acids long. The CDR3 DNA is TGTGCCAGCAGCCGAACGGACTTCTACAATGAGCAGTTCTTC. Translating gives CASSRTDFYNEQFF.

CDR3: CASSKEEAGGYRNTEAFF. In nucleotides, the CDR3 is TGTGCCAGCAGCAAAGAAGAGGCAGGGGGCTATCGGAACACTGAAGCTTTCTTT. The chain couples TRBV21-1 to TRBJ1-1; the listed D gene, TRBD1, was not tested against the DNA. TRBV21-1 represents a pseudogene. The CDR3 has 18 residues.

The DNA for the CDR3 is TGTGCCAGCAGCTTGGATAAGGACAGCTTGTTTGCTCGGAACACCATATATTTT. Its protein is CASSLDKDSLFARNTIYF. V gene TRBV5-5 combines with J gene TRBJ1-3; tentative D call: TRBD1 (6 bases). Germline values: CDR1 SGHKS, CDR2 YYEKEE (reference sequence). The length of the CDR3 is 18 residues. Trimming left V 0 bases short and J 7 bases short, with 23 bases between.

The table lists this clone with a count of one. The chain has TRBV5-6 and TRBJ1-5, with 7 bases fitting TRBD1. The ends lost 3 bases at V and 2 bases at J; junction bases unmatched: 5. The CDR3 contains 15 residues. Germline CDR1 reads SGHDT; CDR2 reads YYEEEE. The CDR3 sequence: CASSSTGDGNQPQHF. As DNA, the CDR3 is TGTGCCAGCAGCTCTACAGGGGATGGCAATCAGCCCCAGCATTTT.

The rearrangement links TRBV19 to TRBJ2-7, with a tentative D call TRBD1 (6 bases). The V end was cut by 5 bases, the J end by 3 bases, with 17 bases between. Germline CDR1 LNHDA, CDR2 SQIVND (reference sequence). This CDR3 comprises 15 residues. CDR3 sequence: CASSLQGDRLYEQYF. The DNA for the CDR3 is TGTGCCAGTAGTCTACAGGGAGACAGGCTCTACGAGCAGTACTTC.

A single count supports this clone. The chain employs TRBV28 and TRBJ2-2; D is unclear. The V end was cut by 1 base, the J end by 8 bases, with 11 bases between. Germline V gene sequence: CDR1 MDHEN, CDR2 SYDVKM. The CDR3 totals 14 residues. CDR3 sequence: CASSLSNGWGELFF. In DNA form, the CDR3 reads TGTGCCAGCAGTTTATCCAACGGCTGGGGGGAGCTGTTTTTT. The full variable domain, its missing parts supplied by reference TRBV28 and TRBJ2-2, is DVKVTQSSRYLVKRTGEKVFLECVQDMDHENMFWYRQDPGLGLRLIYFSYDVKMKEKGDIPEGYSVSREKKERFSLILESASTNQTSMYLCASSLSNGWGELFFGEGSRLTVL.

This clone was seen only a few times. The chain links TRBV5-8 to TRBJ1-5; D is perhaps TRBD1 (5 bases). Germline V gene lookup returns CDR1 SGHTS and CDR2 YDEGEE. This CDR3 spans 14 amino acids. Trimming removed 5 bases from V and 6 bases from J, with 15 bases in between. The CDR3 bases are TGTGCCAGCAGAGATGGGACCCTCAGTCAGCCCCAGCATTTT. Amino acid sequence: CASRDGTLSQPQHF. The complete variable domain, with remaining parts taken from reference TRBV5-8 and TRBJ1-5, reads EAGVTQSPTHLIKTRGQQATLRCSPISGHTSVYWYQQALGLGLQFLLWYDEGEERNRGNFPPRFSGRQFPNYSSELNVNALELEDSALYLCASRDGTLSQPQHFGDGTRLSIL.

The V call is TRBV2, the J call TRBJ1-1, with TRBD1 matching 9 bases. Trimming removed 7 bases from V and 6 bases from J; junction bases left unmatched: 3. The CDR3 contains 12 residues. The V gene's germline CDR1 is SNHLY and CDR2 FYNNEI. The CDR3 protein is CASKRQGAEAFF. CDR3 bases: TGTGCCAGCAAGAGACAGGGGGCTGAAGCTTTCTTT.

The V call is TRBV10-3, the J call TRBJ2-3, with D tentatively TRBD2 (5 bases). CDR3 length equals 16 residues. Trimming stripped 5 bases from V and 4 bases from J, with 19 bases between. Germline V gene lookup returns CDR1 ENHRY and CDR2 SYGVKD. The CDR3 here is CAISSSTEAGADTQYF. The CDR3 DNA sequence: TGTGCCATCAGTTCTTCGACGGAGGCCGGAGCAGATACGCAGTATTTT.

The CDR3 DNA is TGTGCCTGGATGGACACGAACACTGAAGCTTTCTTT. Amino acids: CAWMDTNTEAFF. The chain combines TRBV30 with TRBJ1-1; D is possibly TRBD1 (5 bases). CDR1 and CDR2 (germline): GTSNPN, SVGIG (reference sequence). CDR3 length equals 12 residues. V lost 4 bases to trimming and J lost 1 base, with 7 bases between them.

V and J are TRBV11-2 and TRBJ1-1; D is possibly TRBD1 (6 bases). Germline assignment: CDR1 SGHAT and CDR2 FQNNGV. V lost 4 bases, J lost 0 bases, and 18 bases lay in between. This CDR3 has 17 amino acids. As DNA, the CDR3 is TGTGCCAGCAGCTCAGGGCGGGGACATCAAATGAACACTGAAGCTTTCTTT. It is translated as CASSSGRGHQMNTEAFF.

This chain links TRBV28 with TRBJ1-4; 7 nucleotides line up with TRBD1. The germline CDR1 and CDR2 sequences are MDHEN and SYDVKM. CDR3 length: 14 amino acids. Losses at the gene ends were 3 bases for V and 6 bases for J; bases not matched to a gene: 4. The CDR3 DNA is TGTGCCAGCAGTTTGGAGGGGGCGCATGAAAAACTGTTTTTT. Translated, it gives CASSLEGAHEKLFF.